This TCR beta chain was retrieved from a study of blood T cells in healthy people across ages. A remark on this clonotype: Antigen unknown.

Through a sample-barcoded 5' primer and a J-beta primer mix, a second PCR was run for about 6 to 11 cycles. MiXCR, applied by TCRdb to the 5' RACE reads, yields one record per CDR3 protein. The sample has hundreds of thousands of distinct CDR3 sequences, more than 45% seen once. The CDR3 length is 14 residues. With 5 bases removed from V and 1 base from J, the gap between germline ends came to 13 bases. Germline values: CDR1 DFQATT, CDR2 SNEGSKA (reference sequence). Findings and caveats of the study: Relative to aged donors, long-lived donors carried more naive CD4+ cells and displayed higher diversity.

The V and J genes are TRBV20-1 and TRBJ2-3; possibly TRBD1 for D (6 bases). The specimen sequenced was blood. This receptor was identified in a man aged 30-40 years in good health. The CDR3 loop is CSARQAEGTDTQYF. The CDR3 coding sequence is TGCAGTGCTCGACAGGCCGAGGGCACAGATACGCAGTATTTT.